Following are 8 T cell receptor beta chains from one sample sequenced in a study of T cell repertoires in cytomegalovirus infection. Using its own MiXCR run on the reads, TCRdb lists one record per CDR3 protein. This table holds some 440,000 distinct CDR3 sequences, approximately 32% found once. Sequenced: PBMCs. These receptors all stem from a human donor in good health (CMV status not recorded). Some clones in this sample may be carry-over from other donors' samples.

This clonotype occurred many times. This chain uses TRBV12-3 or TRBV12-4 with TRBJ1-1; D remains unclear. V was clipped by 5 bases and J by 7 bases, with 11 bases between them. This CDR3 region has 12 residues. This CDR3 reads CASSRDGDEAFF. CDR3 coding DNA: TGTGCCAGCAGTCGAGACGGGGATGAAGCTTTCTTT.

In its sample, this clonotype was seen a few times. The chain combines TRBV28 with TRBJ2-1, with D tentatively TRBD2 (5 bases). The V gene's germline CDR1 is MDHEN and CDR2 SYDVKM. The CDR3 is made up of 13 amino acids. V was clipped by 2 bases and J by 8 bases, with 10 bases between them. The CDR3 protein is CASSLTRLDEQFF. The CDR3 nucleotides read TGTGCCAGCAGTTTAACTAGGTTGGATGAGCAGTTCTTC.

The V gene is TRBV12-3 or TRBV12-4, the J gene TRBJ2-1; the D gene is possibly TRBD2 (6 bases). This CDR3 spans 14 amino acids. The V gene lost 7 bases and the J gene lost 8 bases, with 18 bases spanning the gap. The DNA of the CDR3 is TGTGCCAGCACCCTCGGGACTCCGACGGATGAGCAGTTCTTC. Protein: CASTLGTPTDEQFF.

A few counts support this clonotype. V is TRBV27 and J is TRBJ2-3, with no clear D. The CDR3 runs to 13 residues. V gave up 5 bases and J gave up 2 bases, with 8 bases separating them. Germline CDR1 is MNHEY and CDR2 is SMNVEV (reference sequence). The CDR3 DNA is TGTGCCAGCAGTCCCTCGTACACAGATACGCAGTATTTT. The encoded protein is CASSPSYTDTQYF.

This clonotype was detected a few times. The J gene is TRBJ2-7, the V gene TRBV11-3, with TRBD1 matching over 7 bases. Losses at the gene ends were 5 bases for V and 2 bases for J; bases not matched to a gene: 9. Germline CDR1 and CDR2: SGHNT and YENEEA. This CDR3 comprises 15 residues. In DNA, the CDR3 is TGTGCCAGCAGCCCCGGACAGGTCGGCACCTACGAGCAGTACTTC. Protein sequence: CASSPGQVGTYEQYF.

The gene calls are TRBV25-1 and TRBJ2-5; TRBD1 agrees at 8 bases. Looked up from germline, CDR1 is MGHDK and CDR2 is SYGVNS. This CDR3 is 15 amino acids long. The trim removed 4 bases at V and 4 bases at J, leaving 8 bases unmatched. CDR3 residues: CASSALGQGIETQYF. DNA for the CDR3: TGTGCCAGCAGTGCCCTAGGACAGGGTATAGAGACCCAGTACTTC.

This clonotype was recorded once. The CDR3 DNA sequence: TGTGCCAGCAGTCGCCGACCGGCGGGCACCATATATTTT. This codes for CASSRRPAGTIYF. This chain joins TRBV12-3 or TRBV12-4 and TRBJ1-3; D gene ambiguous. The length of the CDR3 is 13 residues. With 5 bases removed from V and 9 bases from J, the gap between germline ends came to 14 bases.

Of note for this clonotype: A read error is possible here, since a much larger clone lies one base away. This sequence joins TRBV7-2 and TRBJ1-3; a possible D gene is TRBD1 (5 bases). CDR1 SGHTA and CDR2 FQGNSA come from the germline V gene. The ends were cut back, 0 bases at V and 7 bases at J, with 10 bases in the middle. CDR3 length: 14 residues. CDR3 nucleotides: TGTGCCAGCAGCTTAGCGCTAGGGGTGAACACCATATATTTT. Translation gives CASSLALGVNTIYF. Drawing the rest from reference TRBV7-2 and TRBJ1-3, the complete variable domain is GAGVSQSPSNKVTEKGKDVELRCDPISGHTALYWYRQSLGQGLEFLIYFQGNSAPDKSGLPSDRFSAERTGGSVSTLTIQRTQQEDSAVYLCASSLALGVNTIYFGEGSWLTVV.